The clone carrying this TCR beta chain was seen only a few times. In germline, CDR1 is MGHRA, CDR2 YSYEKL. The CDR3 contains 15 residues. V dropped 1 base and J dropped 4 bases, with 11 bases sitting between them. TCRdb analysed the RT-PCR reads with MiXCR anew, one entry per CDR3 protein. The sample has almost 700,000 distinct CDR3 sequences, more than 13% seen once. Sequenced sample: memory CD4+ T cells from blood. The receptor was isolated from a female donor in good health, serving as a healthy control. V and J are TRBV4-1 and TRBJ1-3, with D possibly matching TRBD1 (5 bases). CDR3 in amino acids: CASSQGDQGGNTIYF. For the CDR3, the DNA is TGCGCCAGCAGCCAAGGTGACCAGGGAGGAAACACCATATATTTT.